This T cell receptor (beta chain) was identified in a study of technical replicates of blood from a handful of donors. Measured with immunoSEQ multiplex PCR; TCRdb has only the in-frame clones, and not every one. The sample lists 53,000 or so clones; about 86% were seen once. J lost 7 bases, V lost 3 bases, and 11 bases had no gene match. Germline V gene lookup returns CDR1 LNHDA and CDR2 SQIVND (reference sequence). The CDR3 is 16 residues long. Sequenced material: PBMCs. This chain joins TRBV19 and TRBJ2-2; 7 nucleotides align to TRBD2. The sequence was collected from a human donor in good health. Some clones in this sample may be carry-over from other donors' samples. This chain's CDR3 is CASSMRGRGVVGELFF. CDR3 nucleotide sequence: TGTGCCAGTAGTATGAGGGGACGGGGGGTCGTCGGGGAGCTGTTTTTT.